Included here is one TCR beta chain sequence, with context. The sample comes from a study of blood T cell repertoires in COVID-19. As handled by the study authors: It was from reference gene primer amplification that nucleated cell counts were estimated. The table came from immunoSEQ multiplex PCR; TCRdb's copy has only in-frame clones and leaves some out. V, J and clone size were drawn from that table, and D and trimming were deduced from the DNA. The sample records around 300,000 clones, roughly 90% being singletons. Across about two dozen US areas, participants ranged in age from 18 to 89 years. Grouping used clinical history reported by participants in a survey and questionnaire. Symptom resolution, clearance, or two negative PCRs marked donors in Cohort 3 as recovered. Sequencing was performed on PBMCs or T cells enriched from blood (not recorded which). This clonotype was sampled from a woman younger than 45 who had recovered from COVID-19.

The CDR3 protein is CASSYSKQIREKETQYF. In DNA, the CDR3 is TGTGCCAGCAGTTACTCGAAACAGATTAGAGAAAAAGAGACCCAGTACTTC. This rearrangement joins TRBV6-2 or TRBV6-3 to TRBJ2-5, with D uncertain. The CDR3 is 17 amino acids. Germline V gene lookup returns CDR1 MNHEY and CDR2 SVGEGT. Trimming removed 0 bases at V and 3 bases at J, with 17 bases between.